The 8 T cell receptor beta chains presented below share a single source sample, sequenced in a study of cytomegalovirus exposure and HLA in healthy donors. The study ran its PCR with 60 Vbeta and 13 Jbeta primers. Here immunoSEQ multiplex PCR was the method, and the copy in TCRdb shows in-frame clones only, minus some. The sample has roughly 100,000 clones, about 83% seen once. The sample taken for sequencing was PBMCs. The receptors were sampled from a woman under 30 in good health and CMV-seropositive.

This clone was counted a few times. The genes are TRBV10-3 and TRBJ1-1; no firm D call. This CDR3 has 14 amino acids. CDR1 is ENHRY and CDR2 is SYGVKD in the germline V gene. The ends were cut back, 2 bases at V and 1 base at J, with 8 bases in the middle. CDR3 amino acids: CAISEGQRNTEAFF. CDR3 sequence (DNA): TGTGCCATCAGTGAGGGCCAGCGGAACACTGAAGCTTTCTTT.

The chain is built from TRBV9 and TRBJ2-5; TRBD1 agrees at 9 bases. Germline V gives CDR1 SGDLS, CDR2 YYNGEE. This CDR3 region has 16 residues. V trimming: 4 bases; J trimming: 3 bases; junction bases outside the gene matches: 10. The chain's CDR3 is CASSSGTGGLKETQYF. The CDR3 DNA is TGTGCCAGCAGCTCAGGTACAGGGGGCCTTAAAGAGACCCAGTACTTC.

This rearrangement joins TRBV10-3 to TRBJ1-5; D is unclear. The CDR3 runs to 12 residues. The V gene lost 10 bases and the J gene lost 2 bases, with 9 bases spanning the gap. Germline CDR1 reads ENHRY; CDR2 reads SYGVKD. The CDR3 sequence is CATSRGNQPQHF. The DNA for the CDR3 is TGTGCCACCTCGCGGGGCAATCAGCCCCAGCATTTT.

This chain links TRBV7-8 with TRBJ1-1; possible D gene TRBD1, 6 bases. The CDR3 is 15 amino acids. Germline assignment: CDR1 SGHVS and CDR2 FQNEAQ. V was trimmed by 2 bases and J by 5 bases, leaving 15 bases between them. CDR3 bases: TGTGCCAGCAGCTTAATGACAGGTCTCAGGACTGAAGCTTTCTTT. Translation: CASSLMTGLRTEAFF.

The rearrangement uses TRBV6-1 and TRBJ2-2, with a tentative D call TRBD2 (5 bases). The CDR3 sequence is 13 residues long. V lost 10 bases and J 13 bases, leaving 22 bases between the germline ends. In germline, CDR1 is MNHNS, CDR2 SASEGT. In DNA, the CDR3 is TGTGCCACGAAACCCAGAAGGGAGACCCGGCTGTTTTTT. As protein: CATKPRRETRLFF.

The V call is TRBV4-1, the J call TRBJ2-2; 9 nucleotides match TRBD1. CDR3 size: 15 residues. The J segment lost 5 bases and the V segment lost 8 bases, leaving 9 bases of the junction unmatched. CDR1 MGHRA and CDR2 YSYEKL come from the germline V gene. The CDR3 protein is CASSPGQGATGELFF. The CDR3 nucleotides are TGCGCCAGCTCGCCGGGACAGGGAGCGACCGGGGAGCTGTTTTTT.

The chain combines TRBV5-1 with TRBJ2-6, with D possibly TRBD1 on 6 matching bases. There are 17 residues in the CDR3. With 4 bases removed from V and 2 bases from J, the gap between germline ends came to 16 bases. Germline CDR1 SGHRS, CDR2 YFSETQ. In DNA, the CDR3 is TGCGCCAGCAGCCTTGGGACACCCAAGACTGGGGCCAACGTCCTGACTTTC. Encoded protein: CASSLGTPKTGANVLTF.

This clone was recorded only once. The genes are TRBV11-2 and TRBJ2-5; perhaps TRBD2 as D (6 bases). CDR1 and CDR2 from the germline V gene are SGHAT and FQNNGV. The germline V and J ends were trimmed by 1 base and 5 bases, with 11 bases remaining between them. The CDR3 is made up of 14 amino acids. CDR3 protein: CASSLVGSTETQYF. The CDR3 DNA follows: TGTGCCAGCAGCTTAGTCGGGAGTACTGAGACCCAGTACTTC.